A single sample is the source of the 9 T cell receptor beta chains below, sequenced in a study of T cell responses to AZD1222 COVID-19 vaccine. This table comes from immunoSEQ multiplex PCR, and its TCRdb copy is limited to in-frame clones, with some not included. The sample lists some 110,000 clones, approximately 86% occurring once. The input for sequencing was peripheral blood, taken 28 days after the second dose of the MenACWY control vaccine. These receptors all come from an adult who received the MenACWY meningococcal vaccine as a control.

This chain links TRBV28 with TRBJ1-5, with 11 positions matching TRBD1. The V gene's germline CDR1 is MDHEN and CDR2 SYDVKM. Trimming removed 2 bases from V and 8 bases from J; junction bases left unmatched: 11. This CDR3 contains 17 residues. The CDR3 is CASSLSRLWTGGEPQHF. The DNA for the CDR3 is TGTGCCAGCAGTTTAAGCCGCCTATGGACAGGGGGCGAGCCCCAGCATTTT.

The chain recombines TRBV10-2 with TRBJ2-2, with D perhaps matching TRBD1 (6 bases). This CDR3 has 14 amino acids. Germline V gene lookup returns CDR1 WSHSY and CDR2 SAAADI. Trimming took off 4 bases at V and 3 bases at J, with 9 bases between the two ends. The CDR3 is CASSVPGDTGELFF. The CDR3 coding sequence is TGCGCCAGCAGTGTGCCAGGGGACACCGGGGAGCTGTTTTTT.

The genes are TRBV7-9 and TRBJ1-2; D ambiguous. The germline gives CDR1 SEHNR, CDR2 FQNEAQ (reference sequence). Trimming took off 0 bases at V and 4 bases at J, with 12 bases between the two ends. This CDR3 comprises 15 residues. CDR3: CASSLAEAFGYGYTF. CDR3 nucleotides: TGTGCCAGCAGCTTAGCAGAGGCCTTCGGCTATGGCTACACCTTC.

The chain has TRBV2 and TRBJ2-1, with 10 bases identical to TRBD2. Germline assignment: CDR1 SNHLY and CDR2 FYNNEI. V lost 11 bases and J lost 6; bases outside the gene matches: 13. CDR3 length equals 15 residues. In DNA, the CDR3 is TGTGCCGGATGCGCGTTAGCGGGGGGCTCCAATGAGCAGTTCTTC. Protein product: CAGCALAGGSNEQFF.

In its sample, this clone was seen once. The V gene is TRBV9, the J gene TRBJ1-2; no reliable D call. The germline gives CDR1 SGDLS, CDR2 YYNGEE. V was clipped by 0 bases and J by 0 bases, with 9 bases between them. The CDR3 is 15 residues long. The CDR3 DNA is TGTGCCAGCAGCGTAGGTGGCAGCGCTAACTATGGCTACACCTTC. Its protein product is CASSVGGSANYGYTF.

The rearrangement links TRBV24-1 to TRBJ1-1; 7 bases line up with TRBD1. This CDR3 contains 17 residues. The V gene end was trimmed by 2 bases and the J gene end by 1 base; junction bases not matched to a gene: 9. Germline V lookup: CDR1 KGHDR, CDR2 SFDVKD. CDR3 sequence: CATSDSGTAFPNTEAFF. The CDR3 nucleotides are TGTGCCACCAGTGATTCCGGGACAGCCTTTCCGAACACTGAAGCTTTCTTT.

J is TRBJ2-7 and V is TRBV28; 8 bases map to TRBD2. Germline V gives CDR1 MDHEN, CDR2 SYDVKM. The CDR3 extends over 15 amino acids. Losses at the gene ends were 5 bases for V and 2 bases for J; bases not matched to a gene: 8. The CDR3 protein is CASSLRGLEAYEQYF. CDR3 nucleotide sequence: TGTGCCAGCAGTCTAAGGGGACTAGAGGCCTACGAGCAGTACTTC.

This chain connects TRBV2 to TRBJ1-6; a possible D gene is TRBD1 (5 bases). The ends were cut back, 6 bases at V and 7 bases at J, with 13 bases in the middle. CDR1 and CDR2 (germline): SNHLY, FYNNEI. CDR3 length: 14 amino acids. CDR3 loop: CASRGSGGNSPLHF. In nucleotides, the CDR3 is TGTGCCAGCAGGGGGTCGGGGGGAAATTCACCCCTCCACTTT.

The chain employs TRBV15 and TRBJ1-3; D is uncertain. With 0 bases removed from V and 0 bases from J, the gap between germline ends came to 6 bases. The CDR3 is 15 amino acids. Germline V gives CDR1 LNHNV, CDR2 YYDKDF (reference sequence). This chain's CDR3 is CATSRDRRSGNTIYF. CDR3 nucleotide sequence: TGTGCCACCAGCAGAGATAGGCGCTCTGGAAACACCATATATTTT.